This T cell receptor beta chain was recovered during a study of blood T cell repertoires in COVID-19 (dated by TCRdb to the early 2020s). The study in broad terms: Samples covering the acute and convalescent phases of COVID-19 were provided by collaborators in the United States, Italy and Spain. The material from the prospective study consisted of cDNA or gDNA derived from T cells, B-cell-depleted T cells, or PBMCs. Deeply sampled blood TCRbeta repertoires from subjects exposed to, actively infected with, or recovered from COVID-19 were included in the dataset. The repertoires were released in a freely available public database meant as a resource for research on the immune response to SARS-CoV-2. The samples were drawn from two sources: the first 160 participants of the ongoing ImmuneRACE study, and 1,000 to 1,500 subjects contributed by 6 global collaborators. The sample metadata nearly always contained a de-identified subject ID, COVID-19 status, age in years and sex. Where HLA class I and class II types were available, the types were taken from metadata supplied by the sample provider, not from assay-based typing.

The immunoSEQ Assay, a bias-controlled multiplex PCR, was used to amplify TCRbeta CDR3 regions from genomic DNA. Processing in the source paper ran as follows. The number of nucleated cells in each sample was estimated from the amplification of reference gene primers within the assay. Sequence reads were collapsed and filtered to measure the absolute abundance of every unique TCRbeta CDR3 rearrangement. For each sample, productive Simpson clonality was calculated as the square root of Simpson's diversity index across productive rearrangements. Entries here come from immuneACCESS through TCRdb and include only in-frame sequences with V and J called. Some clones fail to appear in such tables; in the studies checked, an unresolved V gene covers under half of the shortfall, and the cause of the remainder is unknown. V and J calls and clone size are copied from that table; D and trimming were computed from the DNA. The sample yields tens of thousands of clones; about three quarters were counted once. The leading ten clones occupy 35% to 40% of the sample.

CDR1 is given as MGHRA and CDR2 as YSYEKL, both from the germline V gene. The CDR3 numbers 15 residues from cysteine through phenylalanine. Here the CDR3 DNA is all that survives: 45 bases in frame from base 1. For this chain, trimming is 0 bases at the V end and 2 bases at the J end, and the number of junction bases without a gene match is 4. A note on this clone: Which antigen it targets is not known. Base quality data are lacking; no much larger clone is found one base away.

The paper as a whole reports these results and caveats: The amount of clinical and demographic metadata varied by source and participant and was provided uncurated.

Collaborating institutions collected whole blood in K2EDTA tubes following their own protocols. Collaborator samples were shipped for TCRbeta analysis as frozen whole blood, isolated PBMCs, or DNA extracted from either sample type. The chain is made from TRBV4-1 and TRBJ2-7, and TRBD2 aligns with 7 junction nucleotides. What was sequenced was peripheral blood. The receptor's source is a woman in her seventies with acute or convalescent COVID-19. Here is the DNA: TGCGCCAGCAGCCAAGAGCCTAGCGGCACCTACGAGCAGTACTTC. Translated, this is CASSQEPSGTYEQYF.